This T cell receptor (beta chain) was obtained from a study of T cell responses to AZD1222 COVID-19 vaccine. Pooling of second doses given at about 4 or about 12 weeks was done. With regard to this clone: Antigen unknown.

Only in-frame clones appear in the TCRdb table, and some are missing; sequencing was by immunoSEQ multiplex PCR. The sample has 50,000 to 75,000 clones; roughly 89% are singletons. Findings and caveats of the study: Spike-wide coverage was observed for vaccine-associated CD4 TCRs, with dominant responses at 160-218 and 743-854. Baseline seropositives among AZD1222 recipients totaled only five to seven.

Germline V lookup: CDR1 MDHEN, CDR2 SYDVKM. This CDR3 is 12 amino acids long. The germline V and J ends were trimmed by 7 bases and 7 bases, with 11 bases remaining between them. The chain employs TRBV28 and TRBJ1-5; D call uncertain. The source is an adult who received the AZD1222 COVID-19 vaccine. The sample consisted of peripheral blood, taken 28 days after the second AZD1222 dose. The DNA of the CDR3 is TGTGCCAGCAATCCGGGAGGACAGCCCCAGCATTTT. Translating it yields CASNPGGQPQHF.